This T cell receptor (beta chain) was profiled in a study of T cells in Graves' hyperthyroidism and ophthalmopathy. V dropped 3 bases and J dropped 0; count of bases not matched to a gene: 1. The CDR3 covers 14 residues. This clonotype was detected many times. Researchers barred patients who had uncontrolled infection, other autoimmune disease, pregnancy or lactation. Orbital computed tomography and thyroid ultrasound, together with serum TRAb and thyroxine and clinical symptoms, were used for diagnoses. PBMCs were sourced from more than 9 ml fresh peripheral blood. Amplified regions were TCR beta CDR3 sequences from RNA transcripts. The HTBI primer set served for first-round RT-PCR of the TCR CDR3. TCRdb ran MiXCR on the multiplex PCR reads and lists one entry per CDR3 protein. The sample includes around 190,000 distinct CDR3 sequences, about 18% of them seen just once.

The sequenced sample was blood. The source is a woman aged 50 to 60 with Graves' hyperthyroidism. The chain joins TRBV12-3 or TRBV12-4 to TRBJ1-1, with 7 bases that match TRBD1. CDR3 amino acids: CASSFDRVNTEAFF. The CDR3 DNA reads TGTGCCAGCAGTTTTGACAGGGTGAACACTGAAGCTTTCTTT.